The clone carrying this T cell receptor beta chain was detected only once. The antigen is not known. V shed 5 bases and J shed 7 bases, with 18 bases lying between them. CDR3 length: 14 residues. Germline lookup yields CDR1 SGHDN and CDR2 FVKESK. These data originate in a study of T cells in Graves' hyperthyroidism and ophthalmopathy. Regarding the study as a whole: Blood also contained most expanded thyroid clonotypes above 0.001.

Authors of the study amplified TCR beta CDR3 regions from RNA transcripts. TCR CDR3 underwent first-round RT-PCR with the HTBI primer set. Each CDR3 protein is one row after TCRdb ran MiXCR on the multiplex PCR reads. The sample has 500,000 or so distinct CDR3 sequences, about 15% seen once. Clinical symptoms, serum thyroxine and TRAb, thyroid ultrasound and orbital computed tomography together formed the diagnostic basis. Sequencing was performed on blood. This sequence originates from a woman aged 18-29 years with Graves' ophthalmopathy. The rearrangement joins TRBV14 to TRBJ2-7; D not certain. This CDR3 is CASSDGRLPWEQYF. The CDR3 DNA reads as TGTGCCAGCAGCGACGGACGTTTACCCTGGGAGCAGTACTTC.